Listed below are T cell receptor beta chains from one sample, sequenced in a study of memory CD4+ T cells and cytomegalovirus serostatus. TCRdb keeps only in-frame clones here, not all; method: immunoSEQ multiplex PCR. The profile shows fewer than 35,000 clones, approximately 72% of them singletons. The sequenced material came from memory CD4+ T cells from blood. The receptors come from an adult in good health and CMV-seronegative. Both conserved end residues are trimmed from each CDR3. The order of the fields is CDR3 length, V gene, CDR3 protein.

12	TRBV5-1	ASSLGAGNTEAF
15	TRBV4-3	ASSQETLPGGANEQF
10	TRBV7-9	ASSSSGGTQY
13	TRBV7-2	ASSYAGTGFETQY
16	TRBV11-3	ASSFANGGRVSNQPQH
10	TRBV29-1	SVGDGQGDYT
13	TRBV19	ASSIVRGAQETQY
14	TRBV5-4	ASSSGGGQVDYGYT
13	TRBV11-2	ASSAQGQVNYGYT
12	TRBV5-4	ASSLDAGGREQY
10	TRBV6-6	ASRTDNYGYT
13	TRBV5-1	ASSLAPGSDTEAF
13	TRBV6-6	ASSHQGQGPRRAF
13	TRBV9	ASSVVGTSFYEQY